This record looks at one TCR beta chain sequence and its context. Antigen unknown. Random hexamers were used to reverse transcribe roughly 0.45 to 1 ug of RNA. The method of amplification for TCR beta CDR3 was immunoSEQ multiplex PCR, covering 54 Vbeta and 13 Jbeta. TCRdb passed the immunoSEQ multiplex PCR reads through MiXCR, listing each CDR3 protein once. Here the sample spans about 280,000 distinct CDR3 sequences, 80% to 90% being singletons. This sample is part of a study of CD8 T cells in Susac syndrome. The sequenced target, TCR beta, came from blood CD8+ and CD4+ T cells. The authors negatively isolated CD8+ and CD4+ T cells and FACS-enriched TEMRA cells. The germline V gene encodes CDR1 SQVTM and CDR2 ANQGSEA. The germline V and J ends were trimmed by 2 bases and 4 bases, with 17 bases remaining between them. The length of the CDR3 is 15 residues. Whole-study results and caveats: Regarding the TCR sequencing and HLA analysis, the study admitted that a relatively small number of individuals were involved.

The clonotype originates from a human donor with multiple sclerosis. Sequenced input: CD8+ T cells from PBMCs. The chain couples TRBV29-1 to TRBJ1-2, with D possibly TRBD1 on 6 matching bases. The CDR3 protein is CSVEFAGATTYGYTF. Here the CDR3 DNA reads TGCAGCGTTGAATTCGCAGGGGCCACCACCTATGGCTACACCTTC.